Listed below are T cell receptor beta chains from one sample, sequenced in a study of blood T cell repertoires in COVID-19. TCRdb's copy holds only in-frame clones and misses some; the assay was immunoSEQ multiplex PCR. The data contain about 120,000 clones, roughly 83% of them singletons. Sequenced sample: peripheral blood. Receptors originate from a man aged 30 to 39 with acute or convalescent COVID-19. CDR3s include the opening cysteine and the closing phenylalanine or tryptophan.

>11|TRBV10-3|TRBJ2-3
CAISNKDTQYF
>15|TRBV6-1|TRBJ2-5
CASSDRAGYQETQYF
>16|TRBV19|TRBJ2-1
CASRGAGTASYNEQFF
>11|TRBV4-1|TRBJ1-4
CASPEGPGLFF
>15|TRBV28|TRBJ2-7
CASSAPGQSSYEQYF
>16|TRBV4-1|TRBJ1-4
CASSQYSPATNEKLFF
>15|TRBV23-1|TRBJ2-3
CASSRPKLATDTQYF
>15|TRBV3-1/TRBV3-2|TRBJ2-5
CASSQALGGTETQYF
>15|TRBV15|TRBJ1-2
CATSRDGSSPYGYTF
>14|TRBV5-1|TRBJ1-5
CASSFDSPNQPQHF
>14|TRBV6-6|TRBJ1-5
CASSRTGGGQPQHF
>14|TRBV7-3|TRBJ1-2
CASSLNPLLYDYTF
>15|TRBV5-1|TRBJ2-3
CASSSQGPLSDTQYF
>17|TRBV23-1|TRBJ1-3
CASSQSGDRGPGNTIYF
>16|TRBV30|TRBJ2-2
CAWSVRGFRDTGELFF
>16|TRBV7-9|TRBJ1-3
CASSLRGLVSGNTIYF
>15|TRBV3-1/TRBV3-2|TRBJ2-5
CASSQGPNFQETQYF
>13|TRBV6-6|TRBJ2-1
CASSKGLVHEQFF
>11|TRBV29-1|TRBJ1-2
CSVERGRDYTF
>16|TRBV10-3|TRBJ1-2
CAISESRDGWGVGYTF
>17|TRBV7-8|TRBJ2-3
CASSLVTPAGAADTQYF
>15|TRBV6-4|TRBJ2-3
CASSDSSGGADTQYF